The rows below give T cell receptor beta chains drawn from one sample of a study of shared clonotypes between healthy human individuals. Measured with immunoSEQ multiplex PCR; TCRdb has only the in-frame clones, and not every one. The sample yields around 700,000 clones, 60% to 75% seen once. The sequencing sample was made of memory CD4+ T cells sorted from blood. The receptors shown here come from a woman aged 25-40 years in good health. Each CDR3 is given with its conserved first and last residue. The order of the fields is CDR3 length, clone size, D gene, J gene, V gene, CDR3 DNA, CDR3 protein. The D gene is left open where the match is weak. Some rows have no size entry. The others give once, few or many, or a class for an expanded clone.

>14|-|-|TRBJ1-2|TRBV7-9
TGTGCCAGCAGCCTACTTGGAACCTATTCTAACGCTACCTTC
CASSLLGTYSNATF
>17|-|TRBD1|TRBJ2-7|TRBV4-1
TGCGCCAGCAGCCAAGAATCGCTCCGGGACAGGGGCGGCGAGCAGTACTTC
CASSQESLRDRGGEQYF
>15|-|TRBD1|TRBJ2-5|TRBV11-3
TGTGCCAGCAGCTTAGGGACAGGGAACCAAGAGACCCAGTACTTC
CASSLGTGNQETQYF
>15|-|-|TRBJ2-1|TRBV7-8
TGTGCCAGCAGCCCCCCCAGGGTAGGTTCGGATGAGCAGTTCTTC
CASSPPRVGSDEQFF
>15|-|-|TRBJ1-5|TRBV28
TGTGCCAGCAGTTTAAGGCACACCTCGAATCAGCCCCAGCATTTT
CASSLRHTSNQPQHF
>17|-|-|TRBJ2-5|TRBV19
TGTGCCAGTAGTTCCCTCCGCGGGACATCGGACCAAGAGACCCAGTACTTC
CASSSLRGTSDQETQYF
>15|-|-|TRBJ1-5|TRBV27
TGTGCCAGCAGTTTATCTGTTTGGAGCAATCAGCCCCAGCATTTT
CASSLSVWSNQPQHF
>15|-|TRBD2|TRBJ2-1|TRBV7-9
TGTGCCAGCAGCTCTCTAGCGGGAGCAGACAATGAGCAGTTCTTC
CASSSLAGADNEQFF
>15|-|-|TRBJ1-2|TRBV7-9
TGTGCCAGCAGCTTAGCGTGGGGTTCGGACCGCGGCTACACCTTC
CASSLAWGSDRGYTF
>16|-|-|TRBJ1-2|TRBV28
TGTGCCAGCAGCCTGTCGGGAGGGGCCTTAAACTATGGCTACACCTTC
CASSLSGGALNYGYTF
>17|many|TRBD2|TRBJ2-3|TRBV7-9
TGTGCCAGCAGCCCAAGCTTACTAGCGGGAGTTGTGGATACGCAGTATTTT
CASSPSLLAGVVDTQYF
>14|few|-|TRBJ1-1|TRBV5-4
TGTGCCAGCAGGGACATTACGAGGGACACTGAAGCTTTCTTT
CASRDITRDTEAFF
>14|-|-|TRBJ1-4|TRBV7-2
TGTGCCAGCAGCTTAGCGGCAGGGTTTGAAAAACTGTTTTTT
CASSLAAGFEKLFF